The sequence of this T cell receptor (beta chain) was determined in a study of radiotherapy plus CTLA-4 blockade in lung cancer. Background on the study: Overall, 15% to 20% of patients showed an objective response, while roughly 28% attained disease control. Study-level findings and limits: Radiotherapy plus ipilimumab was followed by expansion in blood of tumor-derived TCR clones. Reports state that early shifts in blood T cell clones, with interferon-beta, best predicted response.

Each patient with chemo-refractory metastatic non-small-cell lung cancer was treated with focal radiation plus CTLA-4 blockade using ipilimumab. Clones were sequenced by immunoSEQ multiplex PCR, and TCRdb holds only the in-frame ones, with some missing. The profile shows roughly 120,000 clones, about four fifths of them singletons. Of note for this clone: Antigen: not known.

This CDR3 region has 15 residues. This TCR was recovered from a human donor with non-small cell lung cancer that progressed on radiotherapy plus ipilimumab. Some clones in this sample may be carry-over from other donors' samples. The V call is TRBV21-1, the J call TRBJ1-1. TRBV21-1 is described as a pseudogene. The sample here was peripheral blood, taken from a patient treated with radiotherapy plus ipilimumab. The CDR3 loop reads CASSKRAMDGAGAFF. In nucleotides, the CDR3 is TGTGCCAGCAGCAAAAGGGCCATGGACGGGGCCGGCGCTTTCTTT.